The T cell receptor beta chain described here comes from a study of cytomegalovirus exposure and HLA in healthy donors. With 60 Vbeta and 13 Jbeta primers, the PCR was carried out. Only in-frame clones appear in the TCRdb table, and some are missing; sequencing was by immunoSEQ multiplex PCR. The sample yields roughly 73,000 clones, about 80% seen once. Whole-study results and caveats: Indistinguishable V segments, including TRBV6-2 and TRBV6-3, were excluded.

CDR1 is LNHNV and CDR2 is YYDKDF in the germline V gene (reference sequence). There are 15 residues in the CDR3. V shed 1 base, J shed 0 bases, and the junction held 2 bases outside the gene matches. To note about this clone: Its target is not known.

This TCR was sampled from a man aged 40-55 years in good health and CMV-seronegative. This chain uses TRBV15 with TRBJ1-1, with 7 bases that match TRBD1. The sequencing input was PBMCs. CDR3: CATSRVGGLNTEAFF. The CDR3 DNA sequence: TGTGCCACCAGCAGAGTAGGGGGCCTGAACACTGAAGCTTTCTTT.